The rows below give T cell receptor beta chains drawn from one sample of a study of neurological immune-mediated disorders. TCRdb ran MiXCR on the 5' RACE reads and lists one entry per CDR3 protein. The table records about 38,000 distinct CDR3 sequences, around a tenth of them present only once. The source material was CD4+ T cells from blood. These receptors all come from a woman younger than 45 with HTLV-1-associated myelopathy (HAM/TSP). The CDR3 runs from the conserved cysteine through the conserved F or W. A D gene is named only where the DNA matches it firmly. Clone sizes are given selectively: once, few, many, or a class where the clone is expanded.

D	V	size	J	CDR3	DNA
TRBD1	TRBV7-9	medium-sized	TRBJ1-1	CASRPWDSPTEAFF	TGTGCCAGCAGACCCTGGGACAGCCCGACTGAAGCTTTCTTT
TRBD2	TRBV5-1	NA	TRBJ2-3	CASSFVSGGARDTQYF	TGCGCCAGCAGCTTCGTAAGCGGGGGGGCCAGAGATACGCAGTATTTT
NA	TRBV20-1	many	TRBJ1-5	CSAGQGGSNQPQHF	TGCAGTGCTGGCCAAGGGGGGAGCAATCAGCCCCAGCATTTT
NA	TRBV6-4	many	TRBJ2-7	CASIPVGGNLTYEQYF	TGTGCCAGCATTCCAGTTGGAGGGAACCTGACCTACGAGCAGTACTTC
TRBD1	TRBV6-6	many	TRBJ1-6	CASSTQGGVSPLHF	TGTGCCAGCAGTACACAGGGGGGTGTTTCACCCCTCCACTTT
TRBD1	TRBV20-1	many	TRBJ1-5	CSGQGEQQPQHF	TGCAGTGGACAGGGGGAGCAACAGCCCCAGCATTTT
NA	TRBV4-2	few	TRBJ2-3	CASSQIDGDTQYF	TGTGCCAGCAGCCAAATAGATGGAGATACGCAGTATTTT
TRBD1	TRBV20-1	medium-sized	TRBJ2-3	CSAGRTGGDKYF	TGCAGTGCGGGAAGAACAGGGGGCGACAAGTATTTT
NA	TRBV30	few	TRBJ2-3	CAWSVKGSGAQYF	TGTGCCTGGAGTGTTAAAGGATCAGGCGCGCAGTATTTT
NA	TRBV6-1	few	TRBJ1-4	CASSEASGSTNEKLFF	TGTGCCAGCAGTGAAGCATCGGGGTCCACTAATGAAAAACTGTTTTTT
TRBD2	TRBV3-1	many	TRBJ2-1	CASSLAGDSNEQFF	TGTGCCAGCAGCCTAGCGGGGGATAGCAATGAGCAGTTCTTC
TRBD1	TRBV20-1	many	TRBJ2-1	CSAREGTGVYNEQFF	TGCAGTGCTAGAGAGGGGACAGGGGTTTACAATGAGCAGTTCTTC
NA	TRBV11-2	many	TRBJ2-7	CASTKARALGGEQYF	TGTGCCAGCACCAAAGCCCGTGCCTTAGGGGGCGAGCAGTACTTC
NA	TRBV14	many	TRBJ2-1	CASSQGVGLVGNNEQFF	TGTGCCAGCAGCCAAGGGGTTGGGCTAGTGGGCAACAATGAGCAGTTCTTC
NA	TRBV12-3/TRBV12-4	many	TRBJ1-4	CASSPLDEKLFF	TGTGCCAGCAGTCCCCTCGATGAAAAACTGTTTTTT
NA	TRBV7-2	many	TRBJ1-1	CASSPHIVHEAFF	TGTGCCAGCAGCCCCCACATAGTCCATGAAGCTTTCTTT
TRBD1	TRBV20-1	many	TRBJ2-2	CSARSRGRKAGELFF	TGCAGTGCTAGAAGCAGGGGGCGCAAGGCCGGGGAGCTGTTTTTT
NA	TRBV5-5	many	TRBJ1-1	CASSLQYGNTEAFF	TGTGCCAGCAGCTTGCAGTACGGCAACACTGAAGCTTTCTTT
NA	TRBV20-1	many	TRBJ1-1	CSASPTLGGNTEAFF	TGCAGTGCTAGCCCTACCTTAGGGGGGAACACTGAAGCTTTCTTT
TRBD1	TRBV18	NA	TRBJ2-2	CASSPRDRVAGELFF	TGTGCCAGCTCACCCAGGGACAGGGTCGCCGGGGAGCTGTTTTTT
TRBD1	TRBV5-1	NA	TRBJ2-7	CASSPRQGAYEQYF	TGCGCCAGCAGTCCCCGACAGGGAGCCTACGAGCAGTACTTC
NA	TRBV6-5	many	TRBJ1-5	CASRLRGTFGGSNQPQHF	TGTGCCAGCAGACTACGAGGGACCTTCGGGGGTAGCAATCAGCCCCAGCATTTT
NA	TRBV10-2	many	TRBJ2-3	CASSDYPRQYF	TGCGCCAGCAGCGACTATCCTAGGCAGTATTTT
NA	TRBV12-3/TRBV12-4	many	TRBJ1-2	CASSLSGDLGYTF	TGTGCCAGCAGTTTATCAGGGGATCTTGGCTACACCTTC
NA	TRBV5-1	many	TRBJ1-1	CASSLRGNTEAFF	TGCGCCAGCAGCTTAAGAGGGAACACTGAAGCTTTCTTT
NA	TRBV7-6	many	TRBJ1-5	CASSLAGARQPQHF	TGTGCCAGCAGCTTAGCGGGGGCACGTCAGCCCCAGCATTTT
NA	TRBV20-1	many	TRBJ1-5	CSAAPGQINQPQHF	TGCAGTGCAGCCCCCGGACAGATCAATCAGCCCCAGCATTTT
TRBD1	TRBV12-3/TRBV12-4	many	TRBJ1-6	CASSFHEGATYNSPLHF	TGTGCCAGCAGTTTTCATGAGGGGGCTACCTATAATTCACCCCTCCACTTT
NA	TRBV5-8	many	TRBJ1-5	CASSLKNRNQPQHF	TGTGCCAGCAGCCTGAAGAACAGGAATCAGCCCCAGCATTTT
TRBD1	TRBV6-5	many	TRBJ1-5	CASSRTGASNQPQHF	TGTGCCAGCAGTCGGACAGGGGCTAGCAATCAGCCCCAGCATTTT
NA	TRBV9	once	TRBJ2-7	CASSVGVYSYEQYF	TGTGCCAGCAGCGTAGGTGTCTACTCCTACGAGCAGTACTTC
NA	TRBV5-1	many	TRBJ2-2	CASSFGYQLPSSGELFF	TGCGCCAGCAGCTTTGGGTACCAATTACCTAGTTCCGGGGAGCTGTTTTTT
NA	TRBV5-1	many	TRBJ2-1	CASSLVGTKYEQFF	TGCGCCAGCAGCTTGGTCGGGACGAAATATGAGCAGTTCTTC
NA	TRBV7-8	many	TRBJ2-3	CASSRGLYGTDTQYF	TGTGCCAGCAGCCGTGGGCTATATGGGACAGATACGCAGTATTTT
NA	TRBV5-1	many	TRBJ1-1	CASSLGGSGVTEAFF	TGCGCCAGCAGCTTGGGGGGCAGCGGAGTCACTGAAGCTTTCTTT
TRBD1	TRBV18	many	TRBJ1-1	CASSPGQPPTEAFF	TGTGCCAGCTCACCGGGACAGCCCCCTACTGAAGCTTTCTTT
NA	TRBV4-1	many	TRBJ1-1	CASSQELGLAEAFF	TGCGCCAGCAGCCAAGAATTAGGGTTGGCTGAAGCTTTCTTT
TRBD2	TRBV5-1	many	TRBJ2-3	CASAPGGTPYTDTQYF	TGCGCCAGCGCCCCGGGGGGGACCCCCTACACAGATACGCAGTATTTT
NA	TRBV5-1	many	TRBJ2-1	CASSGERGNEQFF	TGCGCCAGCAGTGGGGAACGAGGGAATGAGCAGTTCTTC
TRBD1	TRBV12-3/TRBV12-4	many	TRBJ1-2	CASSGQGTFYGYTF	TGTGCCAGCAGTGGACAGGGGACCTTCTATGGCTACACCTTC
TRBD2	TRBV7-2	many	TRBJ2-1	CASILAPGLAREQFF	TGTGCCAGCATCCTAGCACCGGGACTAGCTAGGGAGCAGTTCTTC
TRBD1	TRBV5-1	many	TRBJ2-7	CASSPRDRSYEQYF	TGCGCCAGCAGCCCTCGGGACAGGAGCTACGAGCAGTACTTC
NA	TRBV20-1	many	TRBJ1-6	CSAWGGNNSPLHF	TGCAGTGCCTGGGGGGGAAATAATTCACCCCTCCACTTT
NA	TRBV9	NA	TRBJ1-2	CASSKTGLVSNNYGYTF	TGTGCCAGCAGCAAGACAGGTCTAGTATCCAATAACTATGGCTACACCTTC
NA	TRBV30	many	TRBJ2-7	CAWSGGDEQYF	TGTGCCTGGAGCGGAGGGGACGAGCAGTACTTC
NA	TRBV12-3/TRBV12-4	many	TRBJ2-1	CASSLLAGSGEQFF	TGTGCCAGCAGTTTATTGGCGGGGTCGGGTGAGCAGTTCTTC
NA	TRBV7-8	many	TRBJ1-3	CASSLARGETVGNTIYF	TGTGCCAGCAGCTTAGCGCGGGGGGAGACAGTAGGAAACACCATATATTTT
NA	TRBV20-1	many	TRBJ1-4	CSALTRPGREKLFF	TGCAGTGCGCTCACCCGGCCGGGTCGAGAAAAACTGTTTTTT
TRBD1	TRBV3-1	many	TRBJ1-2	CASSRGTGHDYGYTF	TGTGCCAGCAGCCGAGGGACAGGACATGACTATGGCTACACCTTC
NA	TRBV30	few	TRBJ2-3	CAWTKWGSDTQYF	TGTGCCTGGACTAAATGGGGGTCGGATACGCAGTATTTT
TRBD1	TRBV5-1	many	TRBJ2-7	CASSRDRGASSYEQYF	TGCGCCAGCAGCCGGGACAGGGGGGCCTCCTCCTACGAGCAGTACTTC
TRBD1	TRBV7-2	NA	TRBJ2-7	CASSIGTGPYEQYF	TGTGCCAGCAGCATAGGGACAGGGCCATACGAGCAGTACTTC
TRBD1	TRBV7-8	many	TRBJ2-6	CASSFDRGGANVLTF	TGTGCCAGCAGCTTCGACAGGGGTGGGGCCAACGTCCTGACTTTC
NA	TRBV3-1	NA	TRBJ2-4	CASSHGGNIRYF	TGTGCCAGCAGCCACGGTGGGAACATTCGGTACTTC
NA	TRBV7-2	many	TRBJ2-1	CASSYGAGSYNEQFF	TGTGCCAGCAGTTACGGGGCGGGCTCCTACAATGAGCAGTTCTTC
NA	TRBV7-2	many	TRBJ1-5	CASSHDLRQPQHF	TGTGCCAGCAGCCACGATCTGAGACAGCCCCAGCATTTT
TRBD2	TRBV20-1	many	TRBJ2-3	CSAASGGPSTDTQYF	TGCAGTGCGGCTAGCGGGGGGCCTAGCACAGATACGCAGTATTTT